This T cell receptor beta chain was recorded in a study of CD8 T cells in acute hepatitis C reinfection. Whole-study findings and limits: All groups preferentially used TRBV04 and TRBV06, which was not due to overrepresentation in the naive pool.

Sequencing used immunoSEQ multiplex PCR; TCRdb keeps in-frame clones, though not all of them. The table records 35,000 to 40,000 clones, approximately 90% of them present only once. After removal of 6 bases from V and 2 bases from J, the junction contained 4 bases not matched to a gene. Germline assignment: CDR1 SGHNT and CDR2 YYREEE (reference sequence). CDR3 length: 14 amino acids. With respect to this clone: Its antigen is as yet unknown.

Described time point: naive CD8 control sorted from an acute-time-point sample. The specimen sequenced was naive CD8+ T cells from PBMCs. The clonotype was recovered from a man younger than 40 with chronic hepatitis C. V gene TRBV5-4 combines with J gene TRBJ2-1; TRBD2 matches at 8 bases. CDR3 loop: CASTAGEPYNEQFF. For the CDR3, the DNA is TGTGCCAGCACAGCGGGGGAGCCCTACAATGAGCAGTTCTTC. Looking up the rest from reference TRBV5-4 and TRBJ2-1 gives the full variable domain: ETGVTQSPTHLIKTRGQQVTLRCSSQSGHNTVSWYQQALGQGPQFIFQYYREEENGRGNFPPRFSGLQFPNYSSELNVNALELDDSALYLCASTAGEPYNEQFFGPGTRLTVL.